These 11 T cell receptor beta chains were sequenced from one sample in a study of metastatic and nonmetastatic thyroid tumors. Among the patients, none had received any treatment before thyroid surgery. TCRdb reprocessed the PCR reads using MiXCR. The profile shows around 59,000 clones, around 15% of them singletons. Source material: blood. These receptors all come from a male donor with papillary thyroid cancer or a benign thyroid nodule (not recorded which). Some clones in this sample may be carry-over from other donors' samples.

This clone was seen at least ten times. The chain links TRBV2 to TRBJ1-2, with D possibly being TRBD1 (5 bases). Germline values: CDR1 SNHLY, CDR2 FYNNEI. V lost 4 bases, J lost 8 bases, and 20 bases lay in between. This CDR3 contains 15 residues. DNA for the CDR3: TGTGCCAGCAGTGTCAGAAGTGTCGGGGACGGAGGCTACACCTTC. Translating gives CASSVRSVGDGGYTF.

This clone was seen ten or more times. The genes are TRBV7-9 and TRBJ2-5; 11 nucleotides match TRBD2. CDR1 is SEHNR, CDR2 FQNEAQ, per germline (reference sequence). CDR3 size: 15 residues. V lost 5 bases and J lost 4; bases outside the gene matches: 6. DNA for the CDR3: TGTGCCAGCAGCATACTAGCGGGAGAAGTAGAGACCCAGTACTTC. Translation gives CASSILAGEVETQYF.

This clone was counted ten times or more. The J gene is TRBJ2-3, the V gene TRBV6-1; perhaps TRBD1 as D (5 bases). CDR1 is MNHNS and CDR2 is SASEGT in the germline V gene. CDR3 size: 14 residues. The CDR3 nucleotides read TGTGCTACCGAGACAGCCACTAGCACAGATACGCAGTATTTT. Its protein is CATETATSTDTQYF.

For this clone: With a much larger clone just one base away, this may be a read error. The chain employs TRBV19 and TRBJ2-2; 7 positions match TRBD1. In germline, CDR1 is LNHDA, CDR2 SQIVND (reference sequence). Trimming took 5 bases from V and 6 from J; bases not matched to a gene: 18. CDR3 length: 18 amino acids. CDR3 DNA: TGTGCCAGTAGTCCGAAAACAGGGGAAGTACTAACTCCCGGGGAGCTGTTTTTT. Its protein product is CASSPKTGEVLTPGELFF.

Notes on this clone: Given the absence of the conserved phenylalanine or tryptophan at the CDR3 end, a read error is likely. V is TRBV12-3 or TRBV12-4 and J is TRBJ1-5; D gene ambiguous. V was pared by 0 bases and J by 6 bases, with 15 bases between. CDR3 length: 16 residues. The CDR3 DNA follows: TGTGCCAGCAGTTTAGCCGCCGGCATGGCTCTTCAGCCCCAGCATCTT. Translation gives CASSLAAGMALQPQHL.

This clone was found a few times. The junction differs from germline at one of its ends, possibly a read error. CDR3 sequence reads: CAGSVEVTGANNEQFF. DNA for the CDR3: TGTGCCGGCAGTGTTGAGGTGACAGGGGCAAACAATGAGCAGTTCTTC. V usage is TRBV6-1 and J usage is TRBJ2-1, with 8 bases that match TRBD1. CDR3 length: 16 residues. Looked up from germline, CDR1 is MNHNS and CDR2 is SASEGT.

This clone was found many times. The chain is built from TRBV12-3 or TRBV12-4 and TRBJ1-6; D possibly corresponds to TRBD1 (5 bases). The CDR3 has 12 residues. V was trimmed by 4 bases and J by 7 bases, leaving 5 bases between them. Written as DNA, the CDR3 is TGTGCCAGCAGTTCAGGGAATTCACCCCTCCACTTT. Protein sequence: CASSSGNSPLHF.

This clone was seen only a few times. This sequence may be a read error, since a much larger clone differs from it by one base. This sample also contains other DNA sequences that code for the same CDR3. The chain combines TRBV11-1 with TRBJ2-3; D is perhaps TRBD1 (5 bases). This CDR3 spans 16 amino acids. Looked up from germline, CDR1 is SGHAT and CDR2 is FQDESV (reference sequence). The DNA of the CDR3 is TGCGCCAGCAGCTTAGAGGCATGGGGCGAGACAGATACGCAGTATTTT. Its protein is CASSLEAWGETDTQYF.

This clone was seen at least ten times. The V gene is TRBV27, the J gene TRBJ2-5, with a weak D call TRBD2 (5 bases). The CDR3 sequence is 13 residues long. Germline loops: CDR1 MNHEY, CDR2 SMNVEV (reference sequence). Deletions cut 4 bases from V and 9 bases from J, with 15 bases between. The CDR3 spells CASSYGLHAAQYF. The CDR3 DNA reads TGTGCCAGCAGTTACGGACTGCATGCGGCCCAGTACTTC.

This clone was picked up many times. The chain joins TRBV6-2 or TRBV6-3 to TRBJ1-2; tentatively, D is TRBD1 (5 bases). With 0 bases removed from V and 8 bases from J, the gap between germline ends came to 10 bases. The CDR3 has 13 residues. CDR1 and CDR2 (germline): MNHEY, SVGEGT. The CDR3 reads CASSYSEGAGYTF. The CDR3, as DNA: TGTGCCAGCAGTTACTCCGAAGGGGCGGGCTACACCTTC.

This sequence joins TRBV28 and TRBJ2-3; 9 bases fit TRBD1. V shed 6 bases and J 4 bases; nucleotides not matched to a gene: 2. The CDR3 is 13 amino acids. Germline-derived CDR1 and CDR2 are MDHEN and SYDVKM. CDR3 sequence reads: CASRRQGADTQYF. The DNA of the CDR3 is TGTGCCAGCAGACGACAGGGGGCAGATACGCAGTATTTT. The full variable domain, rest sourced from reference TRBV28 and TRBJ2-3, is DVKVTQSSRYLVKRTGEKVFLECVQDMDHENMFWYRQDPGLGLRLIYFSYDVKMKEKGDIPEGYSVSREKKERFSLILESASTNQTSMYLCASRRQGADTQYFGPGTRLTVL.